This entry describes one TCR beta chain. Mismatch with germline at one junction end may stem from a read error. The data stem from a study of low-dose radiotherapy and immunotherapy resistance in tumors. Study context: The drug cyclophosphamide was given into a vein at 200 mg/m2 every two weeks, one day before radiation and immunotherapy.

The CDR3 covers 15 residues. The germline V gene has CDR1 MGHRA and CDR2 YSYEKL. First-strand cDNA relied on TRAV- and TRBV-specific primers spanning alpha and beta chains. TCRs were put through about 20 PCR cycles of amplification with Phusion. A constant-region primer and the V-primer adapter served as the primer pair. In vitro transcription served to amplify the mRNA that had been isolated. Via MiXCR, TCRdb re-called the reads, giving one row per CDR3 protein. The sample has roughly 8,300 distinct CDR3 sequences, around 60% seen once. Donors were administered nivolumab, ipilimumab, aspirin and low-dose cyclophosphamide, together with low-dose radiotherapy.

This clonotype was obtained from a human donor with advanced metastatic prostate, ovarian, gallbladder or colorectal cancer (not recorded which). This table probably holds off-target reads from a library built for another chain. The chain combines TRBV4-1 with TRBJ1-2; D is undetermined. The CDR3 DNA reads as TGTGCCAGCAGCCAAGATCGGGCCCCTGGATATGGCTACACCTTC. Translated: CASSQDRAPGYGYTF.